This entry lists 20 T cell receptor beta chains sequenced from one sample in a study of T cell repertoires in cytomegalovirus infection. TCRdb re-derived calls from the reads in MiXCR, one entry per CDR3 protein. Here the sample spans around 70,000 distinct CDR3 sequences, more than 3% being singletons. Input material: PBMCs. All receptors come from a human donor in good health (CMV status not recorded). Some clones in this sample may be carry-over from other donors' samples.

The table lists this clonotype with many counts. The chain links TRBV7-6 to TRBJ1-5, with D perhaps TRBD1 (5 bases). Trimming took 3 bases from V and 3 from J, leaving 6 bases between them. The CDR3 extends over 13 amino acids. Germline V gene sequence: CDR1 SGHVS, CDR2 FNYEAQ. The CDR3 sequence: CASSFGTNQPQHF. As DNA, the CDR3 is TGTGCCAGCAGCTTCGGGACCAATCAGCCCCAGCATTTT.

This clonotype was seen repeatedly, ten times or more. The chain is built from TRBV11-3 and TRBJ2-3; the D is unclear. Germline V lookup: CDR1 SGHNT, CDR2 YENEEA. The CDR3 spans 15 residues. The germline V and J ends were trimmed by 7 bases and 0 bases, with 14 bases remaining between them. The CDR3 bases are TGTGCCAGCACCCTGGGGTCCACTAGCACAGATACGCAGTATTTT. Translated, it gives CASTLGSTSTDTQYF.

This clonotype was observed at least ten times. V gene TRBV7-2 combines with J gene TRBJ1-6; the D is unclear. In germline, CDR1 is SGHTA, CDR2 FQGNSA. This CDR3 is built from 16 residues. The V and J ends lost 1 base and 12 bases respectively, with 19 bases between them. CDR3 sequence: CASSLEGGRVMGPLHF. The CDR3 DNA reads TGTGCCAGCAGCTTAGAGGGAGGGCGGGTTATGGGACCCCTCCACTTT.

This clonotype was counted ten times or more. This sequence joins TRBV7-2 and TRBJ2-5; TRBD2 matches 11 bases. The length of the CDR3 is 16 residues. Germline V gives CDR1 SGHTA, CDR2 FQGNSA. Unmatched junction bases numbered 13, after V lost 4 bases and J lost 9 bases. CDR3 in amino acids: CASSYSRLAGLLAQYF. For the CDR3, the DNA is TGTGCCAGCAGCTACAGTAGACTAGCGGGGCTCTTGGCCCAGTACTTC.

The sample holds a few counts of this clonotype. This sequence joins TRBV7-4 and TRBJ2-1; D is uncertain. The CDR3 covers 13 residues. V was pared by 3 bases and J by 10 bases, with 13 bases between. Germline V CDR1 and CDR2: SGHVT, SQSDAQ. The CDR3 reads CASSFPKTREQFF. The CDR3 bases are TGTGCCAGCAGCTTCCCAAAAACCAGGGAGCAGTTCTTC.

This clonotype was detected ten times or more. V usage is TRBV27 and J usage is TRBJ1-5, with 7 bases that match TRBD1. Germline CDR1 and CDR2: MNHEY and SMNVEV (reference sequence). V was pared by 8 bases and J by 0 bases, with 7 bases of the junction left unmatched. The CDR3 consists of 15 residues. The CDR3 DNA sequence: TGTGCCAGCGCCCCGGGACAGCTTAGCAATCAGCCCCAGCATTTT. Amino acid sequence: CASAPGQLSNQPQHF.

This clonotype was recorded many times. The chain couples TRBV6-2 or TRBV6-3 to TRBJ2-5; the match to TRBD2 covers 10 bases. Germline-derived CDR1 and CDR2 are MNHEY and SVGEGT. The CDR3 consists of 15 residues. J was trimmed by 2 bases and V by 6 bases; bases with no gene match: 6. The CDR3 bases are TGTGCCAGCAGACGAGCGGGGGGGATTCAAGAGACCCAGTACTTC. Translating gives CASRRAGGIQETQYF.

A few counts support this clonotype. The chain joins TRBV20-1 to TRBJ2-3, with D perhaps assigned TRBD1 or TRBD2 (7 bases each). The CDR3 contains 16 residues. Germline CDR1 and CDR2: DFQATT and SNEGSKA (reference sequence). Deletions cut 6 bases from V and 0 bases from J, with 19 bases between. The CDR3 protein is CSASQGGGGSTDTQYF. Written as DNA, the CDR3 is TGCAGTGCAAGCCAGGGGGGGGGGGGGAGCACAGATACGCAGTATTTT.

This clonotype has a count of ten or more. This chain links TRBV7-2 with TRBJ2-1, with TRBD2 matching over 10 bases. The V gene's germline CDR1 is SGHTA and CDR2 FQGNSA. V shed 0 bases and J 4 bases; nucleotides not matched to a gene: 6. This CDR3 contains 17 residues. The CDR3 spells CASSLATSAGGYNEQFF. CDR3 in DNA: TGTGCCAGCAGCTTAGCCACCTCAGCGGGGGGGTACAATGAGCAGTTCTTC.

This clonotype was seen at least ten times. The rearrangement uses TRBV10-3 and TRBJ2-4; unclear D gene. The CDR3 totals 13 residues. Germline-derived CDR1 and CDR2 are ENHRY and SYGVKD. Trimming shortened V by 3 bases and J by 8 bases, and 11 bases separated the two germline ends. This CDR3 is CAISESGYDIQYF. CDR3 coding DNA: TGTGCCATCAGTGAATCCGGGTACGACATTCAGTACTTC.

In the case of this clonotype: A much larger clone differs by one base, so this may be a read error. The V call is TRBV4-3, the J call TRBJ2-1, with 7 bases matching TRBD2. The CDR3 has 15 amino acids. Germline V gene data show CDR1 as LGHNA and CDR2 as YSLEER. Germline trimming cut 9 bases from V and 7 bases from J; bases unmatched to any gene: 15. CDR3 nucleotide sequence: TGCGCCAGAAGTCCTGGGACGGGGGGAGAGAATGAGCAGTTCTTC. As protein: CARSPGTGGENEQFF.

This clonotype was detected ten times or more. The chain is built from TRBV7-2 and TRBJ2-7, with TRBD1 matching 8 bases. CDR1 and CDR2 (germline): SGHTA, FQGNSA. The CDR3 loop spans 15 amino acids. J lost 9 bases, V lost 7 bases, and 17 bases had no gene match. The CDR3 spells CASNPKSGTGKGQYF. CDR3 nucleotides: TGTGCCAGCAACCCCAAATCCGGGACAGGAAAGGGGCAGTACTTC.

In this sample, this clonotype turned up many times. The V gene is TRBV7-9, the J gene TRBJ2-7; perhaps TRBD2 as D (6 bases). The CDR3 extends over 12 amino acids. The V gene's germline CDR1 is SEHNR and CDR2 FQNEAQ (reference sequence). The V end lost 5 bases, the J end lost 4 bases, and 9 bases lay between the germline ends. In DNA, the CDR3 is TGTGCCAGCAGCGACGGGGGATACGAGCAGTACTTC. Translation gives CASSDGGYEQYF.

This clonotype was recorded many times. This rearrangement joins TRBV29-1 to TRBJ2-1; TRBD2 matches at 8 bases. V lost 0 bases and J lost 6; bases outside the gene matches: 1. This CDR3 spans 13 amino acids. Germline V gives CDR1 SQVTM, CDR2 ANQGSEA. CDR3 protein: CSVEDGGGNEQFF. The CDR3 nucleotides read TGCAGCGTTGAAGACGGGGGGGGCAATGAGCAGTTCTTC.

This clonotype was recorded at least ten times. This chain uses TRBV7-2 with TRBJ2-1; 7 positions agree with TRBD2. This CDR3 has 15 residues. Germline V CDR1 and CDR2: SGHTA, FQGNSA. Unmatched junction bases numbered 10, after V lost 5 bases and J lost 6 bases. The CDR3 loop is CASSLSGRYPNEQFF. The CDR3 DNA reads as TGTGCCAGCAGCCTTAGCGGGCGGTACCCCAATGAGCAGTTCTTC.

This clonotype was seen at least ten times. For the CDR3, the DNA is TGTGCCAGCAGCCCTCCCCCGGGACTAGCGGGAGGAAGCTACTACGAGCAGTACTTC. Protein sequence: CASSPPPGLAGGSYYEQYF. J is TRBJ2-7 and V is TRBV7-4; 15 bases align to TRBD2. This CDR3 has 19 residues. CDR1 SGHVT and CDR2 SQSDAQ come from the germline V gene. V was pared by 5 bases and J by 3 bases, with 14 bases of the junction left unmatched.

This clonotype was recorded at least ten times. The junction shows a germline mismatch at one end, possibly a read error. The chain couples TRBV4-1 to TRBJ1-1; D gene uncertain. Germline assignment: CDR1 MGHRA and CDR2 YSYEKL. There are 14 residues in the CDR3. The CDR3: CASSPGDVNTEAFF. DNA for the CDR3: TGTGCCAGCAGCCCCGGCGACGTGAACACTGAAGCTTTCTTT.

This clonotype was detected only a few times. The rearrangement joins TRBV20-1 to TRBJ2-1; 7 bases line up with TRBD2. This CDR3 has 16 amino acids. The ends lost 0 bases at V and 7 bases at J; junction bases unmatched: 12. Looked up from germline, CDR1 is DFQATT and CDR2 is SNEGSKA (reference sequence). CDR3 nucleotide sequence: TGCAGTGCTAGAGATCTGGGGGGGTTTTGGGGAAATGAGCAGTTCTTC. This gives the protein CSARDLGGFWGNEQFF.

Ten or more counts support this clonotype. The V call is TRBV7-2, the J call TRBJ1-1; D is unclear. The CDR3 is 15 residues long. V shed 0 bases and J shed 1 base, with 9 bases lying between them. In germline, CDR1 is SGHTA, CDR2 FQGNSA. As DNA, the CDR3 is TGTGCCAGCAGCTTAGCGGCGGCAGGGAACACTGAAGCTTTCTTT. Amino acid sequence: CASSLAAAGNTEAFF.

In this sample, this clonotype turned up many times. The genes are TRBV7-8 and TRBJ2-1; 12 nucleotides line up with TRBD2. CDR3 length: 15 amino acids. Germline V lookup: CDR1 SGHVS, CDR2 FQNEAQ. J gave up 3 bases and V 8 bases, and 5 bases lay outside the gene matches. CDR3 in amino acids: CASGPTSGSYNEQFF. Written as DNA, the CDR3 is TGTGCCAGCGGACCGACTAGCGGGAGCTACAATGAGCAGTTCTTC.